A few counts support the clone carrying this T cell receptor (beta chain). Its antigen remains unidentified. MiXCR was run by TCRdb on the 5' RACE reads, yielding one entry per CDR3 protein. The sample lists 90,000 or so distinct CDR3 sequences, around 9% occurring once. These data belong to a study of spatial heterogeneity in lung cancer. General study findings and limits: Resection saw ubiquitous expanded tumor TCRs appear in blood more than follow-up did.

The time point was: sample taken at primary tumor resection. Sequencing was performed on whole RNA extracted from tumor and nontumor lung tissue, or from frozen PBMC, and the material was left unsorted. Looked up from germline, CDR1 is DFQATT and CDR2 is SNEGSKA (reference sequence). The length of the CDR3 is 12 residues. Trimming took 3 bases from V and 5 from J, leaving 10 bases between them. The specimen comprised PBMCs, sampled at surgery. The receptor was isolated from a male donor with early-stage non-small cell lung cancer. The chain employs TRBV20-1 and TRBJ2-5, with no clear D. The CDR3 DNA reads TGCAGTGCTAGCCGAAGTTCGGAGACCCAGTACTTC. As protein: CSASRSSETQYF.